This T cell receptor (beta chain) was recovered during a study of cytomegalovirus exposure and HLA in healthy donors. PCR involved 60 Vbeta and 13 Jbeta primers. Sequencing used immunoSEQ multiplex PCR; TCRdb keeps in-frame clones, though not all of them. The sample has approximately 110,000 clones, 60% to 80% seen once. In germline, CDR1 is MNHEY, CDR2 SVGAGI. Trimming removed 1 base from V and 3 bases from J, with 13 bases in between. The CDR3 runs to 15 residues. Material: PBMCs. This chain joins TRBV6-5 and TRBJ2-7, with D perhaps matching TRBD1 (6 bases). The receptor's source is a woman aged 40 to 50 in good health and CMV-seropositive. The CDR3 here is CASSYFRGSIYEQYF. Here the CDR3 DNA reads TGTGCCAGCAGTTACTTCAGGGGTTCCATCTACGAGCAGTACTTC.